There are many counts of the clone carrying this T cell receptor (beta chain). No antigen is known for it. TCRdb reprocessed the 5' RACE reads with MiXCR, giving one entry per CDR3 protein. The data show about 840,000 distinct CDR3 sequences, roughly 10% seen once. Looked up from germline, CDR1 is DFQATT and CDR2 is SNEGSKA (reference sequence). This CDR3 spans 14 amino acids. V was shortened by 6 bases and J by 0 bases, with 14 bases between the two germline ends. This sample stems from a study of CD8 T cells in ankylosing spondylitis. Points from the study as a whole: Clones linked to the disease showed a CD8+ phenotype. They occurred at relatively low frequencies in peripheral blood. In the blood and synovial fluid of reactive arthritis, some motif variants had been previously reported. Ankylosing spondylitis blood seemed to carry a telltale TCR beta motif made of eight highly homologous variants. According to the report, clones linked to the disease were significantly enriched in matched synovial fluid samples taken from ankylosing spondylitis patients.

The sequencing input was blood, either unsorted or a sorted T cell fraction (not recorded which). V is TRBV20-1 and J is TRBJ1-1; D perhaps matches TRBD1 (5 bases). This TCR was recovered from a male donor with ankylosing spondylitis. The CDR3 protein is CSAPYEGMNTEAFF. CDR3 sequence (DNA): TGCAGTGCCCCTTATGAGGGGATGAACACTGAAGCTTTCTTT.